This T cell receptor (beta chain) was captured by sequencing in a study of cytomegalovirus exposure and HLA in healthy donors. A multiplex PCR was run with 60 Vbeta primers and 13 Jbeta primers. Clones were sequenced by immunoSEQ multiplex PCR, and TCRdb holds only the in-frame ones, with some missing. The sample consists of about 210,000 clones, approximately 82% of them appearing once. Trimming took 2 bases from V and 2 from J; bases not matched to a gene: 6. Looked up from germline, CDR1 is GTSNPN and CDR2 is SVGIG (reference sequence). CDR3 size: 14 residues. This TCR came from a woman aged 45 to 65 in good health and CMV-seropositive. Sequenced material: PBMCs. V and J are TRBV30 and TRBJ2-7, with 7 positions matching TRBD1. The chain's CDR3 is CAWSLGTATYEQYF. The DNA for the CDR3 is TGTGCCTGGAGTCTAGGGACAGCAACCTACGAGCAGTACTTC.